The T cell receptor beta chain under discussion was sequenced for a study of cytomegalovirus exposure and HLA in healthy donors. Study summary: Out of 398 genotyped donors, about 80% belonged to the Caucasian-associated ancestry cluster. Study-level findings and limits: A prior analysis recorded that most TCR beta V segments were productive about 87% or about 30% of the time. A later analysis found that most CMV-associated TCR beta chains appeared HLA-restricted.

CDR1 and CDR2 (germline): SGHRS, YFSETQ. CDR3 size: 15 residues. V was clipped by 0 bases and J by 6 bases; unmatched bases: 4. A note on this clone: Its antigen is still unknown.

Each donor's status was that of a healthy bone marrow donor. The primer mix had 60 Vbeta and 13 Jbeta primers. The repertoire was sequenced with immunoSEQ multiplex PCR; TCRdb's copy has only in-frame clones and lacks some. The sample contains some 200,000 clones, roughly 80% of which appear only once. The sequenced material came from PBMCs. J is TRBJ2-7 and V is TRBV5-1; 12 nucleotides agree with TRBD2. The source of this sequence is a woman aged 40 to 50 in good health and CMV-seronegative. CDR3 protein: CASSLGLAGDAEQYF. The CDR3 nucleotides are TGCGCCAGCAGCTTGGGACTAGCGGGAGATGCCGAGCAGTACTTC.